The present entry profiles one T cell receptor (beta chain) with its context. TCRdb itself ran the RT-PCR reads through MiXCR, one entry per CDR3 protein. The sample yields more than 550,000 distinct CDR3 sequences, approximately 15% seen once. V trimming: 8 bases; J trimming: 5 bases; junction bases outside the gene matches: 3. This CDR3 is 12 amino acids long. CDR1 SNHLY and CDR2 FYNNEI come from the germline V gene. Sequencing was carried out using memory CD4+ T cells from blood. The origin of this receptor is a female donor in good health, serving as a healthy control. V is TRBV2 and J is TRBJ2-7, with 10 bases aligning to TRBD1. CDR3 nucleotides: TGTGCCAGCCGGGACAGGGGAAACGAGCAGTACTTC. Translation gives CASRDRGNEQYF.